The clone carrying this T cell receptor (beta chain) was observed many times. This entry belongs to a study of T cells after yellow fever vaccination. TCRdb re-derived calls from the 5' RACE reads in MiXCR, one entry per CDR3 protein. The sample has approximately 150,000 distinct CDR3 sequences, around 7.7% seen once; the top ten hold approximately 0.67%. The V end was cut by 6 bases, the J end by 1 base, with 3 bases between. CDR1 is SGHTA and CDR2 is FQGNSA in the germline V gene. The length of the CDR3 is 11 residues. This sequence originates from a man aged 30-40 years who received the YFV17D yellow fever vaccine. The rearrangement links TRBV7-2 to TRBJ2-5; no clear D. Source: CD4+ T cells sorted from PBMCs, taken 5 days after the yellow fever booster vaccination. This chain's CDR3 is CASRSQETQYF. CDR3 nucleotides: TGTGCCAGCAGATCCCAAGAGACCCAGTACTTC.